These 28 T cell receptor beta chains came from one sample sequenced in a study of Japanese encephalitis immunity and Zika vaccine responses. TCRdb ran MiXCR on the 5' RACE reads and lists one entry per CDR3 protein. There are 250 or so distinct CDR3 sequences in the sample; around 2% occur only once, and approximately 30% lies in the top ten. Peptide pools at 0.85 to 1 ug/mL each stimulated CFSE-labeled PBMCs over a 6-day culture. Proliferating CD4 T cells were sorted unfixed as live CD56-CD19-CD16-CD3+CD4+ CFSE-low cells. Sequencing used antigen-activated CD4+ T cells from blood, cultured, obtained during a Zika inactivated vaccine study. These receptor sequences come from an adult man who received an inactivated Zika virus vaccine.

This clonotype rates as medium-sized (0.01 to 0.1%). The genes are TRBV5-1 and TRBJ2-3; perhaps TRBD2 as D (6 bases). V was trimmed by 7 bases and J by 3 bases, leaving 18 bases between them. This CDR3 contains 15 residues. In germline, CDR1 is SGHRS, CDR2 YFSETQ. CDR3 coding DNA: TGCGCCAGCGGCTGGGGGGAGTTTGGGACAGATACGCAGTATTTT. It codes for CASGWGEFGTDTQYF.

This clonotype is classed as large. The CDR3 region has the DNA TGTGCCAGTAGTATAGGCGTTGGGATGGCCTACGAGCAGTACTTC. Protein sequence: CASSIGVGMAYEQYF. The chain is built from TRBV19 and TRBJ2-7; no firm D call. This CDR3 contains 15 residues. The germline V gene encodes CDR1 LNHDA and CDR2 SQIVND (reference sequence). V gave up 1 base and J gave up 2 bases, with 12 bases separating them.

By share of the sample, this clonotype is large. This chain joins TRBV12-3 or TRBV12-4 and TRBJ2-3; TRBD1 matches at 9 bases. This CDR3 contains 15 residues. V gave up 5 bases and J gave up 6 bases; unmatched junction bases: 9. The CDR3 loop is CASSNPGTGQDTQYF. CDR3 bases: TGTGCCAGCAGTAACCCCGGGACAGGGCAGGATACGCAGTATTTT.

By its share, this clonotype is medium-sized (0.01 to 0.1%). The gene calls are TRBV19 and TRBJ2-5; 8 bases are a match to TRBD1. The V gene's germline CDR1 is LNHDA and CDR2 SQIVND (reference sequence). The junction had 7 bases not matched to a gene; V was cut back by 0 bases and J by 1 base. This CDR3 is 17 amino acids long. The CDR3, as DNA: TGTGCCAGTAGTATAGAGACCCCCACAGGGGGCCAAGAGACCCAGTACTTC. Protein sequence: CASSIETPTGGQETQYF.

In its sample, this clonotype ranks as large. The V gene is TRBV6-6, the J gene TRBJ1-2; 8 bases match TRBD1. The CDR3 length is 15 residues. CDR1 is MNHNY and CDR2 is SVGAGI in the germline V gene (reference sequence). J lost 2 bases, V lost 5 bases, and 7 bases had no gene match. CDR3 sequence: CASSPPDRDNYGYTF. In DNA, the CDR3 is TGTGCCAGCAGTCCCCCGGACAGGGACAACTATGGCTACACCTTC.

This clonotype rates as large. The chain links TRBV20-1 to TRBJ1-6; 9 nucleotides align to TRBD1. The J segment lost 1 base and the V segment lost 2 bases, leaving 12 bases of the junction unmatched. Germline values: CDR1 DFQATT, CDR2 SNEGSKA (reference sequence). The CDR3 consists of 19 residues. CDR3 DNA: TGCAGTGCTAGACGTCGGGCCAGGACAGGGGATTCCTATAATTCACCCCTCCACTTT. It specifies CSARRRARTGDSYNSPLHF.

This clonotype is labeled as large (0.1 to 1%). The chain uses TRBV5-1 and TRBJ2-7; D possibly corresponds to TRBD2 (6 bases). Deletions cut 0 bases from V and 3 bases from J, with 10 bases between. The length of the CDR3 is 14 residues. CDR1 is SGHRS, CDR2 YFSETQ, per germline. In DNA, the CDR3 is TGCGCCAGCAGCTTGGTGGAGGGTCACTACGAGCAGTACTTC. As protein: CASSLVEGHYEQYF.

This clonotype is categorized as medium-sized. The V and J genes are TRBV20-1 and TRBJ2-5; TRBD2 aligns across 11 bases. V gave up 2 bases and J gave up 5 bases; unmatched junction bases: 7. The CDR3 covers 15 residues. Per the germline V gene, CDR1 is DFQATT and CDR2 is SNEGSKA (reference sequence). The CDR3 region has the DNA TGCAGTGCTAGAAGGACTAGCGGGTTGTATGAGACCCAGTACTTC. Amino acid sequence: CSARRTSGLYETQYF.

This clonotype counts as large (0.1 to 1%). This chain links TRBV6-2 or TRBV6-3 with TRBJ2-2; 7 nucleotides agree with TRBD1. The CDR3 covers 16 residues. The V gene end was trimmed by 9 bases and the J gene end by 3 bases; junction bases not matched to a gene: 13. Germline-derived CDR1 and CDR2 are MNHEY and SVGEGT. CDR3: CASYRDRGSYTGELFF. CDR3 DNA: TGTGCCAGTTACCGGGACAGAGGGTCTTACACCGGGGAGCTGTTTTTT.

This clonotype is deemed hyperexpanded (1% or more). The CDR3 coding sequence is TGTGCCAGCACTGCCAGGACAGGGCAGGCCAAAAACATTCAGTACTTC. This translates into CASTARTGQAKNIQYF. The chain uses TRBV6-1 and TRBJ2-4, with 8 bases that match TRBD1. Germline V gene data show CDR1 as MNHNS and CDR2 as SASEGT. The CDR3 length is 16 residues. Germline trimming cut 7 bases from V and 1 base from J; bases unmatched to any gene: 9.

Sample share makes this clonotype large (0.1 to 1%). The chain links TRBV24-1 to TRBJ1-1; 7 nucleotides agree with TRBD1. CDR3 length equals 13 residues. Germline CDR1 is KGHDR and CDR2 is SFDVKD. After removal of 11 bases from V and 0 bases from J, the junction contained 5 bases not matched to a gene. CDR3 residues: CANRDSMNTEAFF. The CDR3 DNA sequence: TGTGCCAACCGGGACAGCATGAACACTGAAGCTTTCTTT.

This clonotype ranks as medium-sized. This chain uses TRBV15 with TRBJ2-7, with 9 bases lining up with TRBD2. This CDR3 comprises 16 residues. CDR1 and CDR2 (germline): LNHNV, YYDKDF (reference sequence). V trimming: 0 bases; J trimming: 4 bases; junction bases outside the gene matches: 7. The CDR3 nucleotides read TGTGCCACCAGCAGAGATACAGCTAGCGGGGTTTACGAGCAGTACTTC. It encodes CATSRDTASGVYEQYF. Supplemented by reference TRBV15 and TRBJ2-7, the full variable domain reads DAMVIQNPRYQVTQFGKPVTLSCSQTLNHNVMYWYQQKSSQAPKLLFHYYDKDFNNEADTPDNFQSRRPNTSFCFLDIRSPGLGDTAMYLCATSRDTASGVYEQYFGPGTRLTVT.

In its sample, this clonotype is hyperexpanded. The rearrangement joins TRBV10-3 to TRBJ1-2; D remains unclear. Looked up from germline, CDR1 is ENHRY and CDR2 is SYGVKD. There are 13 residues in the CDR3. Trimming shortened V by 8 bases and J by 0 bases, and 10 bases separated the two germline ends. The CDR3 nucleotides are TGTGCCATCGGACGGGAAGCTAACTATGGCTACACCTTC. Its protein product is CAIGREANYGYTF.

This clonotype is termed large. The chain is built from TRBV4-3 and TRBJ2-2, with D unclear. The CDR3 extends over 15 amino acids. Trimming stripped 0 bases from V and 6 bases from J, with 11 bases between. Germline V gene sequence: CDR1 LGHNA, CDR2 YSLEER. Written as DNA, the CDR3 is TGCGCCAGCAGCCAAGAGGTGGAGTTCGCCGGGGAGCTGTTTTTT. It yields the protein CASSQEVEFAGELFF.

This clonotype is classed as medium-sized. The chain links TRBV1 to TRBJ2-5. TRBV1 is a pseudogene segment. The CDR3 sequence is 13 residues long. The CDR3 here is CTSSRDPQETQYF. DNA for the CDR3: TGCACCAGCAGCCGAGACCCACAAGAGACCCAGTACTTC.

This clonotype qualifies as large. The rearrangement joins TRBV11-2 to TRBJ2-5, with a weak D call TRBD2 (6 bases). The V end lost 11 bases, the J end lost 4 bases, and 20 bases lay between the germline ends. Germline lookup yields CDR1 SGHAT and CDR2 FQNNGV. CDR3 length: 14 amino acids. The CDR3 protein is CAGSRGPGGETQYF. The CDR3 nucleotides read TGTGCCGGAAGTCGGGGTCCCGGGGGAGAGACCCAGTACTTC.

By sample fraction, this clonotype is large. J is TRBJ1-1 and V is TRBV7-9, with D possibly matching TRBD1 (6 bases). The CDR3 covers 15 residues. The V gene's germline CDR1 is SEHNR and CDR2 FQNEAQ (reference sequence). V gave up 1 base and J gave up 5 bases, with 14 bases separating them. DNA of the CDR3: TGTGCCAGCAGCTTAGATTGGGGGCTGAGGACTGAAGCTTTCTTT. This codes for CASSLDWGLRTEAFF.

Relative to its sample, this clonotype is medium-sized. V gene TRBV7-2 combines with J gene TRBJ1-3, with D possibly TRBD1 on 6 matching bases. Trimming cost V 5 bases and J 4 bases, with 15 bases left between them. CDR1 and CDR2 (germline): SGHTA, FQGNSA. The CDR3 is made up of 15 amino acids. The CDR3 sequence: CASSVLRGTGNTIYF. The DNA of the CDR3 is TGTGCCAGCAGCGTGCTCAGGGGAACCGGAAACACCATATATTTT.

This clonotype is large within its sample. The rearrangement links TRBV6-2 or TRBV6-3 to TRBJ2-6; tentative D call: TRBD1 (5 bases). V was pared by 0 bases and J by 1 base, with 10 bases between. CDR1 and CDR2 (germline): MNHEY, SVGEGT. The CDR3 runs 17 residues. CDR3 coding DNA: TGTGCCAGCAGTTACTCGTCTGGGGCTTCTGGGGCCAACGTCCTGACTTTC. Encoded protein: CASSYSSGASGANVLTF.

In its sample, this clonotype is medium-sized. The rearrangement links TRBV20-1 to TRBJ2-4, with 10 bases lining up with TRBD2. The J segment lost 11 bases and the V segment lost 2 bases, leaving 6 bases of the junction unmatched. From germline, CDR1 is DFQATT and CDR2 SNEGSKA (reference sequence). The CDR3 has 13 amino acids. CDR3 in DNA: TGCAGTGCTAGAATCCTAGCGGGAGCCCTTCAGTACTTC. It specifies CSARILAGALQYF.

This clonotype is judged hyperexpanded (1% or more). The CDR3 sequence is CASTWAVLGTDTQYF. In nucleotides, the CDR3 is TGCGCCAGCACCTGGGCGGTCTTAGGCACAGATACGCAGTATTTT. The chain combines TRBV5-1 with TRBJ2-3; D call uncertain. Trimming pared 6 bases from V and 1 base from J, leaving 15 bases between. The CDR3 is 15 residues long. CDR1 and CDR2 from the germline V gene are SGHRS and YFSETQ.

By sample fraction, this clonotype is medium-sized. CDR3 amino acids: CASSPQDTAGELFF. CDR3 nucleotide sequence: TGTGCCAGCTCACCACAGGATACGGCCGGGGAGCTGTTTTTT. V and J are TRBV18 and TRBJ2-2; D ambiguous. In germline, CDR1 is KGHSH, CDR2 LQKENI. V was cut by 1 base and J by 6 bases, with 9 bases left in between. The CDR3 has 14 residues.

Judged by abundance, this clonotype is large. The chain is built from TRBV19 and TRBJ2-7, with 10 bases matching TRBD1. The CDR3 sequence is 16 residues long. Germline CDR1 and CDR2: LNHDA and SQIVND (reference sequence). The ends lost 4 bases at V and 4 bases at J; junction bases unmatched: 10. The CDR3 region is CASSSWSTGGAYEQYF. The DNA of the CDR3 is TGTGCCAGTAGTAGCTGGTCGACAGGGGGCGCGTACGAGCAGTACTTC.

This clonotype is labeled as large (0.1 to 1%). The chain joins TRBV7-2 to TRBJ2-2; a weak D match, TRBD1 (5 bases). CDR3 length: 14 amino acids. V was shortened by 7 bases and J by 3 bases, with 12 bases between the two germline ends. Germline CDR1 is SGHTA and CDR2 is FQGNSA. CDR3 sequence: CASNNQGYTGELFF. CDR3 nucleotides: TGTGCCAGCAACAACCAGGGATACACCGGGGAGCTGTTTTTT.

By sample share, this clonotype is medium-sized. The genes are TRBV20-1 and TRBJ1-1; D may be TRBD1 (5 bases). V was clipped by 5 bases and J by 0 bases, with 19 bases between them. This CDR3 is built from 16 residues. CDR1 is DFQATT, CDR2 SNEGSKA, per germline (reference sequence). DNA for the CDR3: TGCAGTGCTTCTCTCAGACGAGACAGATTGAACACTGAAGCTTTCTTT. This translates into CSASLRRDRLNTEAFF.

By its share, this clonotype is large. The chain uses TRBV5-6 and TRBJ2-1; 8 bases agree with TRBD1. CDR1 SGHDT and CDR2 YYEEEE come from the germline V gene. CDR3 length equals 16 residues. The V segment lost 1 base and the J segment 4 bases; nucleotides outside the gene matches: 7. The CDR3 DNA reads TGTGCCAGCAGCTTGATCAGCAGGGGGCCATACAATGAGCAGTTCTTC. The encoded protein is CASSLISRGPYNEQFF.

This clonotype is labeled medium-sized. The chain employs TRBV7-2 and TRBJ2-1, with TRBD2 matching 12 bases. The CDR3 runs 16 residues. Germline values: CDR1 SGHTA, CDR2 FQGNSA. J was trimmed by 4 bases and V by 5 bases; bases with no gene match: 6. CDR3 amino acids: CASSTEGTSGYNEQFF. CDR3 nucleotides: TGTGCCAGCAGCACAGAGGGGACTAGCGGGTACAATGAGCAGTTCTTC.

The table lists this clonotype with a few counts. This chain links TRBV3-1 with TRBJ1-3, with TRBD1 as a possible D gene (6 bases). Trimming removed 4 bases from V and 1 base from J, with 26 bases in between. Germline loops: CDR1 LGHDT, CDR2 YNNKEL (reference sequence). The CDR3 has 20 amino acids. CDR3 nucleotide sequence: TGTGCCAGCAGCCGCTTTGCGACAGGCGCTGGCCGAGGATCTGGAAACACCATATATTTT. Translation gives CASSRFATGAGRGSGNTIYF. Full variable domain (missing parts from reference TRBV3-1 and TRBJ1-3): DTAVSQTPKYLVTQMGNDKSIKCEQNLGHDTMYWYKQDSKKFLKIMFSYNNKELIINETVPNRFSPKSPDKAHLNLHINSLELGDSAVYFCASSRFATGAGRGSGNTIYFGEGSWLTVV.